This T cell receptor beta chain comes out of a study of vaccination and CD4 T cells after COVID-19 (dated by TCRdb to about 2022). At the level of the whole study: Every convalescent patient had a positive nasal swab PCR test for SARS-CoV-2, with mild disease in 9 or 10 patients and severe disease in one. The convalescent cohort included six males and four females, with two Hispanic individuals, seven Caucasians, two Asians and one multiracial person. Participants received two doses of either the Pfizer-BioNTech BNT162b2 vaccine (n=8) or the Moderna mRNA-1273 vaccine (n=2). In about 11 COVID-19 convalescent patients and several infection-naive healthy vaccine recipients, the spike-specific CD4+ TCR repertoire before mRNA vaccination was compared with the repertoire after mRNA vaccination. Post-COVID blood samples from convalescent patients were collected a median of approximately 100 days after diagnosis, with a range of roughly 35 to 180 days. Post-vaccine blood samples were taken a median of about 72 days after the second vaccine dose, with a range of roughly 13 to 250 days. Three convalescent patients gave samples both early after vaccination (day 14) and late after vaccination (days 161 to 241). The paper's findings and limits, for the study overall: The study included relatively few convalescent patients and did not analyze early timepoints after natural infection. Nearly all vaccine-specific clones in convalescent patients (304 of 307) were mono-reactive for SARS-CoV-2 spike rather than cross-reactive with common cold coronaviruses. The median number of SARS-CoV-2-reactive clonotypes rose from roughly 20 after infection to approximately 41 after vaccination, but the change was not significant. In convalescent patients, a median approximately 89% of post-vaccine SARS-CoV-2-reactive clones were detected only after vaccination, suggesting vaccine-specific priming.

This clonotype was detected only a few times. Its antigen specificity is not known. Qualities for individual bases were not recorded, and no much larger clone is one base off. The library was made by PCR. The sample was run on an Illumina iSeq 100. On the authors' methods: Non-productive sequences were removed, and CDR3s not starting with C, not ending with F or W, or shorter than 7 amino acids were discarded. CDR3 homology was assessed with Levenshtein distances (stringdist) and unrooted phylogenetic trees (ape) in R version 3.6.1. The raw public data were reprocessed by TCRdb itself: fastp quality trimming at Q25, MiXCR clonotype calling, in-frame beta chains only. Rows are combined by CDR3 protein, so each entry shows the most common genes and DNA. TCRdb, rather than the study authors, made the V and J calls. The sample profile shows over 25,000 distinct CDR3 sequences; 50% of them were found once. The top ten clonotypes cover 5.5% to 7.5% of the sample.

The meaning of the sample's time point label: late sampling 161 to 241 days after vaccination in a few convalescent patients. The convalescent patients' positive SARS-CoV-2 PCR tests fell between March and December 2020, which was before the Alpha, Beta and Delta variants emerged in the United States. Ficoll-Paque Plus gradient centrifugation was used to isolate PBMCs from whole blood, and the isolated PBMCs were then either used fresh or cryopreserved at -140C. CDR1 and CDR2 were assigned from the germline V gene as MNHEY and SVGEGT. CDR3 length: 15 amino acids, cysteine to phenylalanine. Just CDR3 DNA is preserved here, 45 bases in frame from base 1. Clipping removes 7 bases from V and 3 bases from J, with 4 as the unmatched junction base count.

The sequence joins TRBV6-2 or TRBV6-3 to TRBJ2-2, with 11 middle bases fitting TRBD2. This clonotype originated in a human donor who had recovered from COVID-19. The starting material was CD4+ T cells from blood, obtained about 7 months after SARS-CoV-2 vaccination. The DNA reads TGTGCCAGCAAACCACTAGCGGGAGACACCGGGGAGCTGTTTTTT. Translated, this gives CASKPLAGDTGELFF.